This T cell receptor (beta chain) is drawn from a study of glioma-infiltrating T cells. Overall study results and limits: CDR3 overlap between tissue and blood was very small.

The CDR3 contains 15 residues. Trimming cost V 7 bases and J 3 bases; bases outside gene matches: 9. Germline lookup yields CDR1 MDHEN and CDR2 SYDVKM. This clonotype was picked up many times. What it recognizes is unknown. Amplification of TCR alpha and beta CDR3 regions from RNA used iRepertoire nested multiplex PCR. Tissue mRNA or PBMC total RNA, about 85-400 ng, went into one-step reverse transcription and amplification. Via MiXCR, TCRdb re-called the multiplex PCR reads, giving one row per CDR3 protein. The table has approximately 120,000 distinct CDR3 sequences, more than 20% seen once. The specimen was glioma tissue, nonneoplastic brain tissue, or PBMCs (not recorded which). This TCR came from a human donor with low-grade glioma or glioblastoma, undergoing nonglioma brain surgery, or in good health (not recorded which). The gene calls are TRBV28 and TRBJ2-7, with TRBD1 matching over 10 bases. The CDR3 sequence: CASKQPGDRGYEQYF. The DNA for the CDR3 is TGTGCCAGCAAACAACCCGGGGACAGGGGCTACGAGCAGTACTTC.